In this sample, the clone carrying this T cell receptor beta chain turned up a few times. The antigen is not known. This sample is drawn from a study of post-analysis software for immune sequencing data. For the study at large: Several disease courses (relapsing-remitting, secondary progressive and progressive-relapsing) of multiple sclerosis were included.

The CDR3 has 12 residues. Trimming removed 6 bases at V and 2 bases at J, with 9 bases between. The V gene's germline CDR1 is DFQATT and CDR2 SNEGSKA (reference sequence). cDNA libraries for TCR beta contained unique molecular identifiers. MiXCR, applied by TCRdb to the PCR reads, yields one record per CDR3 protein. Of fewer than 700,000 distinct CDR3 sequences in the sample, around 47% are singletons; the top ten hold over 1.5%. Study-wide results and caveats: TRBV5-6, TRBV5-1 and TRBV20-1 belonged to a set of about 5 TRBV segments that were more frequent in patients than controls. Normalized Chao1 diversity was significantly reduced in patients versus controls.

The TCR was taken from a girl between 5 and 17 years old with multiple sclerosis. The V gene is TRBV20-1, the J gene TRBJ2-3, with D unresolved. The sequencing sample was made of blood. The CDR3 loop is CSAPSYTDTQYF. DNA of the CDR3: TGCAGTGCGCCGAGCTACACAGATACGCAGTATTTT.